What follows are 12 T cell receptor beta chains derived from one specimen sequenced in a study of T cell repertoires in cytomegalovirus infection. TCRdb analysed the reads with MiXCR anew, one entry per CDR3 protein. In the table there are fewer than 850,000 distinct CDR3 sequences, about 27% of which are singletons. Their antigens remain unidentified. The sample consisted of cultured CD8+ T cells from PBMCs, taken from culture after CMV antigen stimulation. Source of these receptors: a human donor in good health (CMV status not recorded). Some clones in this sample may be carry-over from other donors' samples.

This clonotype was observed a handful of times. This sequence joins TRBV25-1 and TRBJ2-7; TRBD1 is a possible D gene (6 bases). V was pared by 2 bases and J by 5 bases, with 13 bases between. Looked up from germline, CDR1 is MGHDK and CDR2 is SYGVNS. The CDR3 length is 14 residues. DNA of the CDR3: TGTGCCAGCAGTGAACTGTGGGGGCCAGACGAGCAGTACTTC. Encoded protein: CASSELWGPDEQYF.

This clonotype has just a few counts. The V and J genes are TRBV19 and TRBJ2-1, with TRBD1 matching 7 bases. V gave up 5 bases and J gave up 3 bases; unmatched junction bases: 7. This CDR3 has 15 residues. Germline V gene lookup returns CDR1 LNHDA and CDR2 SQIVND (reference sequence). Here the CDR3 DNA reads TGTGCCAGTAGTGCCCTAACAGGGGACTACAATGAGCAGTTCTTC. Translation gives CASSALTGDYNEQFF.

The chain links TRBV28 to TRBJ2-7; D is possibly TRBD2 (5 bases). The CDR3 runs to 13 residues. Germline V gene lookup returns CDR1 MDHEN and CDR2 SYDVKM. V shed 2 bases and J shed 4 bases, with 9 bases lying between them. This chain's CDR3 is CASSLPGSYEQYV. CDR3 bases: TGTGCCAGCAGTTTACCGGGGTCATACGAGCAGTACGTC.

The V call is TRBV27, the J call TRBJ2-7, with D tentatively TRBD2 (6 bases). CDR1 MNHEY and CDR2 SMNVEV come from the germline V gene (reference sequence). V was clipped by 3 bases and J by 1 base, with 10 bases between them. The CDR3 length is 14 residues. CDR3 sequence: CASSFKGTSYEQYF. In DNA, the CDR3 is TGTGCCAGCAGTTTCAAAGGGACTTCCTACGAGCAGTACTTC.

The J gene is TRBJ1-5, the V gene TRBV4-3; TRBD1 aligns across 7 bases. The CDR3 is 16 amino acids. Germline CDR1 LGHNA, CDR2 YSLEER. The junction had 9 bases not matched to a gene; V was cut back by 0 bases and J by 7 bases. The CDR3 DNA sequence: TGCGCCAGCAGCCAAGAATGGAGGGGGCTTAAACAGCCCCAGCATTTT. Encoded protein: CASSQEWRGLKQPQHF.

CDR3 sequence reads: CASSLDPGRSNYGYTF. The DNA for the CDR3 is TGTGCCAGCAGCTTAGATCCGGGGCGCAGTAACTATGGCTACACCTTC. V gene TRBV7-6 combines with J gene TRBJ1-2; the D gene is possibly TRBD1 (5 bases). The V gene lost 1 base and the J gene lost 1 base, with 13 bases spanning the gap. This CDR3 spans 16 amino acids. Per germline, CDR1 SGHVS and CDR2 FNYEAQ. The whole variable domain, filled in from reference TRBV7-6 and TRBJ1-2, reads GAGVSQSPRYKVTKRGQDVALRCDPISGHVSLYWYRQALGQGPEFLTYFNYEAQQDKSGLPNDRFSAERPEGSISTLTIQRTEQRDSAMYRCASSLDPGRSNYGYTFGSGTRLTVV.

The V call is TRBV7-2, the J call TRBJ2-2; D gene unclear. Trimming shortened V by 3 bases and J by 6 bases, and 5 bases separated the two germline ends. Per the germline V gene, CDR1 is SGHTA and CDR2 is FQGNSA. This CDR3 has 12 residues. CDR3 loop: CASSFEAGELFF. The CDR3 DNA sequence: TGTGCCAGCAGCTTTGAGGCCGGGGAGCTGTTTTTT. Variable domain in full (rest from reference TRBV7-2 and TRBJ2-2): GAGVSQSPSNKVTEKGKDVELRCDPISGHTALYWYRQSLGQGLEFLIYFQGNSAPDKSGLPSDRFSAERTGGSVSTLTIQRTQQEDSAVYLCASSFEAGELFFGEGSRLTVL.

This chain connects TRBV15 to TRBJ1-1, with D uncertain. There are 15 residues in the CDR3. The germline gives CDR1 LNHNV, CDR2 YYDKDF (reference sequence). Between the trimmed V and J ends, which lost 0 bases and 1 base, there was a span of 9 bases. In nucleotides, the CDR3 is TGTGCCACCAGCAGAGAAAAGAAGTGGAACACTGAAGCTTTCTTT. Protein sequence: CATSREKKWNTEAFF.

The CDR3 DNA reads as TGTGCCAGCAGCATGGACTCAGATACGCAGTATTTT. Translating gives CASSMDSDTQYF. This chain joins TRBV13 and TRBJ2-3; tentative D call: TRBD2 (5 bases). Germline V gene data show CDR1 as PRHDT and CDR2 as FYEKMQ (reference sequence). V shed 5 bases and J shed 4 bases, with 7 bases lying between them. This CDR3 region has 12 residues.

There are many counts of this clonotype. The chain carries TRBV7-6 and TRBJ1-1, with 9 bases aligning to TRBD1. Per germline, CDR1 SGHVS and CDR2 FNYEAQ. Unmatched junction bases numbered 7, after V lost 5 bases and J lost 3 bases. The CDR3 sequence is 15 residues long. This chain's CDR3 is CASSKPGQGYTEAFF. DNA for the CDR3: TGTGCCAGCAGCAAACCCGGACAGGGGTACACTGAAGCTTTCTTT.

The CDR3 loop reads CATLSGGSTDTQYF. The CDR3 DNA sequence: TGTGCCACCCTTAGCGGGGGTAGCACAGATACGCAGTATTTT. The V and J genes are TRBV6-6 and TRBJ2-3; 9 bases fit TRBD2. There are 14 residues in the CDR3. CDR1 and CDR2 from the germline V gene are MNHNY and SVGAGI (reference sequence). Unmatched junction bases numbered 5, after V lost 10 bases and J lost 0 bases.

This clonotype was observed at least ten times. The CDR3 nucleotides read TGTGCCAGTAGTTTGGGACTGTCCCTTAACGAGCAGTACTTC. This translates into CASSLGLSLNEQYF. This chain joins TRBV19 and TRBJ2-7, with a tentative D call TRBD2 (6 bases). Germline V gene data show CDR1 as LNHDA and CDR2 as SQIVND (reference sequence). The CDR3 sequence is 14 residues long. V dropped 5 bases and J dropped 5 bases, with 16 bases sitting between them. The whole variable domain, filled in from reference TRBV19 and TRBJ2-7, reads DGGITQSPKYLFRKEGQNVTLSCEQNLNHDAMYWYRQDPGQGLRLIYYSQIVNDFQKGDIAEGYSVSREKKESFPLTVTSAQKNPTAFYLCASSLGLSLNEQYFGPGTRLTVT.